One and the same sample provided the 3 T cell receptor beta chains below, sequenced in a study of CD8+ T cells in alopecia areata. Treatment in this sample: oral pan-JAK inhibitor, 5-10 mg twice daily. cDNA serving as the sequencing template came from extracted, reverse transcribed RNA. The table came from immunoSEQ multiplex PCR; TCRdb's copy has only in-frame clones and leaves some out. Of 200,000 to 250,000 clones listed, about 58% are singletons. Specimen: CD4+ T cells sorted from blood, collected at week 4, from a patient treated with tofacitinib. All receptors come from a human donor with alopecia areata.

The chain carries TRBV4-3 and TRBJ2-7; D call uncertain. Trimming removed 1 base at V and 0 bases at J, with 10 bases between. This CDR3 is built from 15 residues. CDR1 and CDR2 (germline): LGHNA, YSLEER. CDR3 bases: TGCGCCAGCAGCCAAGCTTCCGGCGGCTCCTACGAGCAGTACTTC. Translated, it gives CASSQASGGSYEQYF.

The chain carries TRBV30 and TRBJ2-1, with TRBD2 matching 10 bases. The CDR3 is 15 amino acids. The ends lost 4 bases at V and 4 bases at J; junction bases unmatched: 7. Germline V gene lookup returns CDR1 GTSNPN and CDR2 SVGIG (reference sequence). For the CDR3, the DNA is TGTGCCTGGACTATGGGACTAGCGCCGTACAATGAGCAGTTCTTC. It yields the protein CAWTMGLAPYNEQFF.

The CDR3 here is CSVDSVGGGRELFF. DNA of the CDR3: TGCAGCGTTGATTCTGTCGGTGGGGGCCGGGAGCTGTTTTTT. The chain couples TRBV29-1 to TRBJ2-2, with D perhaps TRBD1 (6 bases). The CDR3 length is 14 residues. The V gene's germline CDR1 is SQVTM and CDR2 ANQGSEA. V lost 3 bases and J 9 bases, leaving 17 bases between the germline ends.